This entry lists 19 T cell receptor beta chains sequenced from one sample in a study of blood T cell repertoires in COVID-19. Profiled with immunoSEQ multiplex PCR; TCRdb holds only in-frame clones, not every one. The sample has about 66,000 clones; about 89% are singletons. The sequencing sample was made of peripheral blood. Source of these receptors: a human donor in a cohort sampled during active COVID-19.

This chain links TRBV27 with TRBJ2-7; 9 bases are a match to TRBD1. With V trimmed by 6 bases and J by 7 bases, 16 bases remained unmatched. Germline V CDR1 and CDR2: MNHEY, SMNVEV (reference sequence). This CDR3 is built from 16 residues. As DNA, the CDR3 is TGTGCCAGCAGACTATTAACCGGGACAGGGAAGGAGGAGCAGTACTTC. Amino acid sequence: CASRLLTGTGKEEQYF.

The chain carries TRBV10-2 and TRBJ2-3; TRBD2 matches 10 bases. The V segment lost 0 bases and the J segment 3 bases; nucleotides outside the gene matches: 9. The germline V gene has CDR1 WSHSY and CDR2 SAAADI. CDR3 length: 18 amino acids. The CDR3: CASSESILAGRGTDTQYF. CDR3 nucleotide sequence: TGCGCCAGCAGTGAGTCAATACTAGCGGGAAGGGGAACAGATACGCAGTATTTT.

The chain couples TRBV7-6 to TRBJ2-1; TRBD2 agrees at 12 bases. V lost 6 bases and J lost 6; bases outside the gene matches: 9. The V gene's germline CDR1 is SGHVS and CDR2 FNYEAQ. This CDR3 region has 16 residues. The DNA of the CDR3 is TGTGCCAGCAGTAAACTAGCGGGGGGCAGCTCCAATGAGCAGTTCTTC. Protein product: CASSKLAGGSSNEQFF.

The chain recombines TRBV11-2 with TRBJ1-2, with TRBD1 identical over 7 bases. Germline V lookup: CDR1 SGHAT, CDR2 FQNNGV. After removal of 1 base from V and 7 bases from J, the junction contained 15 bases not matched to a gene. CDR3 length equals 17 residues. CDR3 protein: CASSLGEGWTGGIGYTF. As DNA, the CDR3 is TGTGCCAGCAGCTTAGGTGAGGGGTGGACAGGAGGTATTGGCTACACCTTC.

The rearrangement uses TRBV19 and TRBJ1-1; TRBD1 matches 7 bases. Germline V gives CDR1 LNHDA, CDR2 SQIVND (reference sequence). The CDR3 consists of 15 residues. V shed 3 bases, J shed 5 bases, and the junction held 9 bases outside the gene matches. CDR3 nucleotides: TGTGCCAGTAGTATCGGGACAGTAAGGGGGACTGAAGCTTTCTTT. It encodes CASSIGTVRGTEAFF.

Points on this clone: This same CDR3 is encoded by further DNA sequences in the sample. The chain couples TRBV18 to TRBJ1-5; 11 positions match TRBD1. CDR1 and CDR2 (germline): KGHSH, LQKENI. This CDR3 region has 15 residues. V lost 3 bases to trimming and J lost 7 bases; unmatched junction nucleotides: 5. The CDR3 nucleotides are TGTGCCAGCTCACCTGGACAGGGGGCAGGCCAGCCCCAGCATTTT. This encodes CASSPGQGAGQPQHF.

The chain joins TRBV5-1 to TRBJ2-3; tentatively, D is TRBD2 (6 bases). There are 13 residues in the CDR3. The germline CDR1 and CDR2 sequences are SGHRS and YFSETQ. The V and J ends lost 7 bases and 2 bases respectively, with 11 bases between them. CDR3 amino acids: CASAGLLTDTQYF. In DNA, the CDR3 is TGCGCCAGCGCGGGACTCCTCACAGATACGCAGTATTTT.

This clone showed up just once. The V call is TRBV5-4, the J call TRBJ2-5; 10 bases match TRBD1. V lost 3 bases and J lost 4; bases outside the gene matches: 0. Germline lookup yields CDR1 SGHNT and CDR2 YYREEE (reference sequence). The CDR3 is 13 amino acids. CDR3: CASSWDRGETQYF. The DNA for the CDR3 is TGTGCCAGCAGCTGGGACAGGGGAGAGACCCAGTACTTC.

This clone was counted a few times. This chain links TRBV20-1 with TRBJ2-3; TRBD2 is a possible D gene (5 bases). Looked up from germline, CDR1 is DFQATT and CDR2 is SNEGSKA (reference sequence). The CDR3 consists of 15 residues. The V end was cut by 3 bases, the J end by 0 bases, with 13 bases between. This CDR3 is CSASDRGASTDTQYF. In DNA form, the CDR3 reads TGCAGTGCTAGTGACCGGGGTGCTAGCACAGATACGCAGTATTTT.

This chain links TRBV6-2 or TRBV6-3 with TRBJ2-7, with D maybe TRBD2 (6 bases). Per the germline V gene, CDR1 is MNHEY and CDR2 is SVGEGT. The CDR3 runs to 15 residues. The V end was cut by 0 bases, the J end by 0 bases, with 9 bases between. The CDR3 spells CASSYSQGLSYEQYF. CDR3 in DNA: TGTGCCAGCAGTTACTCGCAGGGACTCTCCTACGAGCAGTACTTC.

This chain joins TRBV3-1 (or the pseudogene TRBV3-2) and TRBJ2-3, with TRBD2 matching 7 bases. This CDR3 spans 14 amino acids. V was pared by 3 bases and J by 1 base, with 1 base of the junction left unmatched. Germline lookup yields CDR1 LGHDT and CDR2 YNNKEL (reference sequence). The CDR3 spells CASSQGGGTDTQYF. The CDR3, as DNA: TGTGCCAGCAGCCAGGGGGGGGGCACAGATACGCAGTATTTT.

J is TRBJ1-1 and V is TRBV7-9; possibly TRBD1 for D (5 bases). Trimming stripped 0 bases from V and 5 bases from J, with 10 bases between. CDR1 is SEHNR and CDR2 is FQNEAQ in the germline V gene (reference sequence). The CDR3 runs to 14 residues. The chain's CDR3 is CASSLARGETEAFF. The CDR3 DNA reads TGTGCCAGCAGCTTAGCCCGGGGGGAAACTGAAGCTTTCTTT.

The rearrangement joins TRBV28 to TRBJ2-3; tentatively, D is TRBD1 (8 bases). Looked up from germline, CDR1 is MDHEN and CDR2 is SYDVKM. This CDR3 is built from 16 residues. Trimming shortened V by 6 bases and J by 2 bases, and 18 bases separated the two germline ends. CDR3 nucleotide sequence: TGTGCCAGCAGCACAGGGGGGGGAGAGATCACAGATACGCAGTATTTT. Protein: CASSTGGGEITDTQYF. Combining the CDR3 with reference TRBV28 and TRBJ2-3 gives the whole variable domain DVKVTQSSRYLVKRTGEKVFLECVQDMDHENMFWYRQDPGLGLRLIYFSYDVKMKEKGDIPEGYSVSREKKERFSLILESASTNQTSMYLCASSTGGGEITDTQYFGPGTRLTVL.

The V gene is TRBV5-1, the J gene TRBJ2-2; possible D gene TRBD2, 5 bases. Germline-derived CDR1 and CDR2 are SGHRS and YFSETQ. V was trimmed by 2 bases and J by 7 bases, leaving 6 bases between them. The length of the CDR3 is 12 residues. CDR3 DNA: TGCGCCAGCAGCTTCGGGGACGGGGAGCTGTTTTTT. Residues: CASSFGDGELFF.

The gene calls are TRBV6-1 and TRBJ1-3; no definite D call. V shed 1 base and J shed 0 bases, with 13 bases lying between them. The CDR3 covers 17 residues. Germline V CDR1 and CDR2: MNHNS, SASEGT. In DNA form, the CDR3 reads TGTGCCAGCAGTGAAGTGATCGGGTTGAGCTCTGGAAACACCATATATTTT. Its translation: CASSEVIGLSSGNTIYF.

The chain joins TRBV7-2 to TRBJ2-5; D is possibly TRBD1 (6 bases). The CDR3 covers 14 residues. Germline CDR1 reads SGHTA; CDR2 reads FQGNSA. Trimming took 5 bases from V and 1 from J, leaving 11 bases between them. Here the CDR3 DNA reads TGTGCCAGCAGCATACGCAGGGGCCAAGAGACCCAGTACTTC. Translated, it gives CASSIRRGQETQYF.

The V gene is TRBV5-6, the J gene TRBJ1-1, with D perhaps TRBD1 (5 bases). V was cut by 2 bases and J by 11 bases, with 13 bases left in between. This CDR3 comprises 12 residues. Germline CDR1 and CDR2: SGHDT and YYEEEE. The CDR3 nucleotides read TGTGCCAGCAGCTTAGTAGCTGGGGCCGCTTTCTTT. Translation: CASSLVAGAAFF.

The V gene is TRBV6-6, the J gene TRBJ1-1, with D unclear. This CDR3 contains 15 residues. V lost 2 bases to trimming and J lost 3 bases, with 13 bases between them. Germline CDR1 MNHNY, CDR2 SVGAGI (reference sequence). The DNA of the CDR3 is TGTGCCAGCAGTTACGTAGAATCCGTGGACACTGAAGCTTTCTTT. The encoded protein is CASSYVESVDTEAFF.

This chain links TRBV3-1 (or the pseudogene TRBV3-2) with TRBJ2-1, with D hard to call. The V end was cut by 0 bases, the J end by 7 bases, with 10 bases between. Germline loops: CDR1 LGHDT, CDR2 YNNKEL (reference sequence). This CDR3 contains 14 residues. CDR3 protein: CASSQDSVKNEQFF. The CDR3 DNA is TGTGCCAGCAGCCAAGACTCAGTAAAGAATGAGCAGTTCTTC.